The clone carrying this TCR beta chain was picked up many times. Antigen specificity is unknown. This sample is part of a study of neurological immune-mediated disorders. Regarding the study as a whole: The absence of any CDR3 amino acid sequence shared by expanded clones across subjects suggests that repertoires were private in all groups.

The authors made cDNA by 5'RACE with 10-nucleotide random UMIs. TCRdb analysed the 5' RACE reads with MiXCR anew, one entry per CDR3 protein. This sample carries 19,000 or so distinct CDR3 sequences, around 13% of them seen once, and the ten largest clones take less than 9.5%. The sorted libraries drew on 900,000 to 1,000,000 T cells that were CD4+ or CD8+. The clonotype comes from a woman aged 55-70 years with HTLV-1-associated myelopathy (HAM/TSP). Material for sequencing was CD4+ T cells from blood.

CDR3 protein: CASSSDRGLAGANVLTF. The CDR3 DNA reads as TGTGCCAGCAGTTCGGACAGGGGTTTAGCTGGGGCCAACGTCCTGACTTTC. The genes are TRBV12-3 or TRBV12-4 and TRBJ2-6; TRBD1 agrees at 9 bases. V gave up 4 bases and J gave up 2 bases; unmatched junction bases: 6. The CDR3 runs to 17 residues.